The sequence of this T cell receptor beta chain was determined in a study of cytomegalovirus exposure and HLA in healthy donors. Germline lookup yields CDR1 PRHDT and CDR2 FYEKMQ (reference sequence). There are 15 residues in the CDR3. After removal of 5 bases from V and 8 bases from J, the junction contained 10 bases not matched to a gene. Researchers ran the PCR with 60 Vbeta and 13 Jbeta primers. Profiled with immunoSEQ multiplex PCR; TCRdb holds only in-frame clones, not every one. This sample yields 95,000 to 150,000 clones, of which over 70% are seen a single time; over 2.5% belongs to the top ten.

The sequence was collected from a woman in her 50s in good health and CMV-seronegative. The chain is built from TRBV13 and TRBJ2-1; 9 bases agree with TRBD1. Specimen: PBMCs. In DNA form, the CDR3 reads TGTGCCAGCAGCCAGACCGGGACAGGGTCGGATGAGCAGTTCTTC. This codes for CASSQTGTGSDEQFF.